These 27 T cell receptor beta chains share one sample of origin, sequenced in a study of T cells in Graves' hyperthyroidism and ophthalmopathy (dated by TCRdb to about 2019). The library relied on multiplex PCR. Instrument used: Illumina HiSeq 2000. TCR beta CDR3 regions were amplified from RNA transcripts. For the first round of RT-PCR on the TCR CDR3, the HTBI primer set was used together with the Qiagen OneStep RT-PCR kit. Using fastp at Q25 and MiXCR, TCRdb reprocessed the public reads and kept productive beta chains. Merged by CDR3 protein, the rows form single entries marked with the most common genes and DNA. This sample lists more than 550,000 distinct CDR3 sequences; roughly 17% were detected once. The top ten constitute 15% to 18% of the sample. Sequenced input: blood. The receptors shown here come from a man in his fifties with Graves' hyperthyroidism.

A few counts support this clonotype. The chain carries TRBV11-2 and TRBJ1-6; 8 positions match TRBD1. V dropped 4 bases and J dropped 9; count of bases not matched to a gene: 8. Germline V gene lookup returns CDR1 SGHAT and CDR2 FQNNGV. The CDR3 runs 15 residues. In DNA, the CDR3 is TGTGCCAGCAGCTCTACCACAGGGGGTCGTTCACCCCTCCACTTT. Its translation: CASSSTTGGRSPLHF. The entire variable domain, with the rest obtained from reference TRBV11-2 and TRBJ1-6, is as follows: EAGVAQSPRYKIIEKRQSVAFWCNPISGHATLYWYQQILGQGPKLLIQFQNNGVVDDSQLPKDRFSAERLKGVDSTLKIQPAKLEDSAVYLCASSSTTGGRSPLHFGNGTRLTVT.

In its sample, this clonotype was seen many times. V gene TRBV11-2 combines with J gene TRBJ2-2, with D perhaps TRBD1 or TRBD2 (5 bases each). Germline V gene sequence: CDR1 SGHAT, CDR2 FQNNGV. The CDR3 is made up of 15 amino acids. V was clipped by 5 bases and J by 0 bases, with 10 bases between them. CDR3 sequence (DNA): TGTGCCAGCAGCAGAGGGGTTACGAACACCGGGGAGCTGTTTTTT. Residues: CASSRGVTNTGELFF.

V and J are TRBV19 and TRBJ1-2; D is unclear. The germline V gene has CDR1 LNHDA and CDR2 SQIVND (reference sequence). V was pared by 6 bases and J by 0 bases, with 14 bases between. This CDR3 contains 15 residues. In DNA form, the CDR3 reads TGTGCCAGTAGACGGAAGGGTAACCCTAACTATGGCTACACCTTC. Protein sequence: CASRRKGNPNYGYTF.

This clonotype appeared many times. CDR3 loop: CASSYLTSGMDTQYF. The CDR3 region has the DNA TGTGCCAGCAGTTACCTGACTAGCGGGATGGATACGCAGTATTTT. The gene calls are TRBV6-2 or TRBV6-3 and TRBJ2-3; 11 nucleotides match TRBD2. This CDR3 is 15 amino acids long. CDR1 and CDR2 (germline): MNHEY, SVGEGT. V was pared by 2 bases and J by 6 bases, with 4 bases of the junction left unmatched.

The V gene is TRBV28, the J gene TRBJ2-7; 12 positions agree with TRBD2. The V segment lost 6 bases and the J segment 0 bases; nucleotides outside the gene matches: 18. Per the germline V gene, CDR1 is MDHEN and CDR2 is SYDVKM. The CDR3 extends over 20 amino acids. The chain's CDR3 is CASSSNPATSGSPSSYEQYF. The CDR3 region has the DNA TGTGCCAGCAGCTCAAACCCTGCGACTAGCGGGAGCCCCAGCTCCTACGAGCAGTACTTC.

This clonotype was recorded many times. The chain is built from TRBV27 and TRBJ1-2; no reliable D call. In germline, CDR1 is MNHEY, CDR2 SMNVEV (reference sequence). There are 13 residues in the CDR3. V was clipped by 6 bases and J by 0 bases, with 8 bases between them. CDR3 nucleotides: TGTGCCAGCAGCCAACAAGCTAACTATGGCTACACCTTC. Translation: CASSQQANYGYTF.

This clonotype was recorded a few times. The chain couples TRBV4-1 to TRBJ2-7; TRBD2 matches 12 bases. CDR1 is MGHRA and CDR2 is YSYEKL in the germline V gene. Germline trimming cut 4 bases from V and 1 base from J; bases unmatched to any gene: 5. The CDR3 consists of 16 residues. The DNA of the CDR3 is TGCGCCAGCAGCCGGATCACTAGCGGGAGGTCCTACGAGCAGTACTTC. Amino acid sequence: CASSRITSGRSYEQYF.

Ten or more counts support this clonotype. V gene TRBV11-2 combines with J gene TRBJ1-5; TRBD1 is a possible D gene (5 bases). The germline gives CDR1 SGHAT, CDR2 FQNNGV. The ends were cut back, 5 bases at V and 3 bases at J, with 17 bases in the middle. The CDR3 has 16 amino acids. The CDR3 protein is CASSPGDPIDNQPQHF. DNA for the CDR3: TGTGCCAGCAGCCCCGGGGACCCTATAGACAATCAGCCCCAGCATTTT.

This clonotype appeared many times. This chain uses TRBV28 with TRBJ1-2, with 8 positions matching TRBD1. The CDR3 loop spans 18 amino acids. Germline CDR1 MDHEN, CDR2 SYDVKM. Unmatched junction bases numbered 21, after V lost 6 bases and J lost 6 bases. The CDR3 DNA follows: TGTGCCAGCAGCCTCACTCCGGGACAGGCGGCCCGGTCCCATGGCTACACCTTC. Amino acids: CASSLTPGQAARSHGYTF.

The rearrangement joins TRBV18 to TRBJ2-1, with TRBD2 identical over 11 bases. The CDR3 runs 16 residues. Per germline, CDR1 KGHSH and CDR2 LQKENI. J was trimmed by 8 bases and V by 4 bases; bases with no gene match: 10. For the CDR3, the DNA is TGTGCCAGCTCACTACTGACTAGCGGGATAGGCGATGAGCAGTTCTTC. This sequence encodes CASSLLTSGIGDEQFF.

Remarks on this clonotype: This may come from a read error, since a much larger clone is one base off. The chain is built from TRBV6-1 and TRBJ1-5; 8 bases map to TRBD1. The CDR3 is 16 amino acids. V shed 9 bases, J shed 4 bases, and the junction held 14 bases outside the gene matches. Germline loops: CDR1 MNHNS, CDR2 SASEGT. The CDR3 nucleotides are TGTGCCAGTTCCTTACAGAGACAGGGGTTGAATCAGCCCCAGCATTTT. It specifies CASSLQRQGLNQPQHF.

At least ten counts were recorded for this clonotype. The junction differs from germline at one of its ends, possibly a read error. The chain carries TRBV5-1 and TRBJ2-3; no clear D gene. The CDR3 length is 14 residues. The V gene's germline CDR1 is SGHRS and CDR2 YFSETQ. Here the CDR3 reads CASSLEVSTDTQYF. The CDR3 coding sequence is TGTGCCAGCAGTTTAGAGGTTTCCACAGATACGCAGTATTTT. Full variable domain (outside the CDR3, taken from reference TRBV5-1 and TRBJ2-3): KAGVTQTPRYLIKTRGQQVTLSCSPISGHRSVSWYQQTPGQGLQFLFEYFSETQRNKGNFPGRFSGRQFSNSRSEMNVSTLELGDSALYLCASSLEVSTDTQYFGPGTRLTVL.

A few counts support this clonotype. Compared with germline, one end of the junction differs, possibly owing to a read error. V and J are TRBV28 and TRBJ1-2, with D possibly being TRBD1 (5 bases). CDR3 length equals 12 residues. Germline V gene lookup returns CDR1 MDHEN and CDR2 SYDVKM. The CDR3: CASGTVNYGHTF. CDR3 coding DNA: TGTGCCAGCGGGACGGTAAACTATGGCCACACCTTC.

This clonotype was detected only a few times. In nucleotides, the CDR3 is TGCGCCAGCAGCTTGACGGGAAAGACAGGATGGAACACTGAAGCTTTCTTT. Its protein is CASSLTGKTGWNTEAFF. This sequence joins TRBV5-1 and TRBJ1-1; the D gene is possibly TRBD1 (6 bases). Germline CDR1 SGHRS, CDR2 YFSETQ. The V end lost 1 base, the J end lost 1 base, and 17 bases lay between the germline ends. CDR3 length: 17 residues.

This clonotype was seen more than once but under ten times. The chain uses TRBV6-1 and TRBJ2-7, with D hard to call. Trimming removed 7 bases from V and 3 bases from J, with 13 bases in between. Per the germline V gene, CDR1 is MNHNS and CDR2 is SASEGT. The CDR3 is made up of 13 amino acids. This chain's CDR3 is CASTPNLNYEQYF. In DNA form, the CDR3 reads TGTGCCAGCACTCCTAACTTGAACTACGAGCAGTACTTC.

The sample holds many counts of this clonotype. DNA of the CDR3: TGTGCCAGCAGAGGGACAGGGGTCCCCCTCCACTTT. It translates to CASRGTGVPLHF. This chain joins TRBV6-1 and TRBJ1-6; 10 nucleotides match TRBD1. Germline CDR1 MNHNS, CDR2 SASEGT. J gave up 13 bases and V 6 bases, and 3 bases lay outside the gene matches. The CDR3 covers 12 residues.

This clonotype has a count of ten or more. The chain employs TRBV28 and TRBJ2-5; weak D call: TRBD2 (6 bases). Looked up from germline, CDR1 is MDHEN and CDR2 is SYDVKM. The CDR3 extends over 12 amino acids. The V end was cut by 4 bases, the J end by 5 bases, with 8 bases between. The chain's CDR3 is CASSWGRETQYF. As DNA, the CDR3 is TGTGCCAGCAGTTGGGGGAGGGAGACCCAGTACTTC.

This clonotype was seen ten or more times. The gene calls are TRBV7-2 and TRBJ2-4; D uncertain. This CDR3 comprises 16 residues. Trimming shortened V by 3 bases and J by 0 bases, and 12 bases separated the two germline ends. The V gene's germline CDR1 is SGHTA and CDR2 FQGNSA. Written as DNA, the CDR3 is TGTGCCAGCAGCTTCACTGCGGACGTAGCCAAAAACATTCAGTACTTC. Protein: CASSFTADVAKNIQYF.

As for this clonotype: The germline gene is not matched at one end of the junction; a read error may be the cause. V usage is TRBV12-3 or TRBV12-4 and J usage is TRBJ1-6, with D unclear. The CDR3 is made up of 16 amino acids. CDR3 bases: TGTACCAGCCGGGCGAAGGCTATTTCCTATAATTCACCCCTCCACTTT. Translating gives CTSRAKAISYNSPLHF.

The CDR3 region is CASSIKTGPAINEKLFF. Written as DNA, the CDR3 is TGCGCCAGCAGCATCAAGACAGGACCGGCGATTAATGAAAAACTGTTTTTT. The chain recombines TRBV5-1 with TRBJ1-4, with a possible D match to TRBD1 (6 bases). V was cut by 4 bases and J by 4 bases, with 20 bases left in between. The CDR3 has 17 amino acids. Germline-derived CDR1 and CDR2 are SGHRS and YFSETQ.

This clonotype was seen repeatedly, ten times or more. This chain links TRBV30 with TRBJ2-5, with D maybe TRBD1 (5 bases). The CDR3 covers 11 residues. Germline CDR1 is GTSNPN and CDR2 is SVGIG (reference sequence). Deletions cut 4 bases from V and 5 bases from J, with 8 bases between. CDR3 DNA sequence: TGTGCCTGGACGACAGCGGAGACCCAGTACTTC. The encoded protein is CAWTTAETQYF.

This clonotype was observed at least ten times. The chain uses TRBV27 and TRBJ2-7, with 9 bases fitting TRBD1. The CDR3 totals 18 residues. The germline CDR1 and CDR2 sequences are MNHEY and SMNVEV (reference sequence). V was clipped by 0 bases and J by 2 bases; unmatched bases: 11. The CDR3 here is CASSLSLGGQGPPYEQYF. The CDR3 DNA is TGTGCCAGCAGTTTATCTTTAGGGGGACAGGGTCCCCCCTACGAGCAGTACTTC.

In regard to this clonotype: The final CDR3 position lacks the conserved phenylalanine or tryptophan, pointing to a likely read error. The rearrangement uses TRBV7-2 and TRBJ1-1; a possible D gene is TRBD1 (5 bases). Germline V gene data show CDR1 as SGHTA and CDR2 as FQGNSA. The V end lost 5 bases, the J end lost 1 base, and 8 bases lay between the germline ends. This CDR3 is built from 13 residues. The CDR3 region is CASSTQGNTEAFS. The CDR3 DNA follows: TGTGCCAGCAGCACCCAGGGGAACACTGAAGCTTTCTCT.

V gene TRBV19 combines with J gene TRBJ2-7; D ambiguous. Trimming took off 6 bases at V and 1 base at J, with 10 bases between the two ends. The V gene's germline CDR1 is LNHDA and CDR2 SQIVND (reference sequence). The CDR3 spans 13 residues. The CDR3 loop reads CASSDLGSYEQYF. The CDR3 DNA follows: TGTGCCAGTAGCGACTTAGGGTCCTACGAGCAGTACTTC.

This clonotype has a count of ten or more. This sequence joins TRBV30 and TRBJ2-7, with D unclear. V was clipped by 5 bases and J by 0 bases, with 8 bases between them. The V gene's germline CDR1 is GTSNPN and CDR2 SVGIG (reference sequence). CDR3 length: 12 amino acids. The CDR3 bases are TGTGCCTGGGGACCTTTCTCCTACGAGCAGTACTTC. Its translation: CAWGPFSYEQYF.

This clonotype was detected many times. The chain employs TRBV28 and TRBJ1-2, with 7 bases aligning to TRBD1. Germline V gene sequence: CDR1 MDHEN, CDR2 SYDVKM. J gave up 5 bases and V 8 bases, and 20 bases lay outside the gene matches. The CDR3 has 17 amino acids. The CDR3 sequence is CASQSLRQGDKSYGYTF. CDR3 nucleotide sequence: TGTGCCAGCCAGTCCCTGCGACAGGGCGATAAAAGTTATGGCTACACCTTC.

About this clonotype itself: One junction end disagrees with the germline gene, perhaps due to a read error. V gene TRBV5-1 combines with J gene TRBJ1-1, with a weak D call TRBD1 (6 bases). The germline V gene encodes CDR1 SGHRS and CDR2 YFSETQ. There are 13 residues in the CDR3. The CDR3 DNA is TGTGCCAGCAGCTCCCTACAGGGCACTGAAACTTTCTTT. Translation gives CASSSLQGTETFF.